This paragraph covers one T cell receptor beta chain sequence. The data belong to a study of T cell changes during pregnancy in multiple sclerosis. Some clones are missing from TCRdb's copy, which holds only in-frame ones; the method was immunoSEQ multiplex PCR. This table holds some 60,000 clones, roughly nine tenths found once. The germline gives CDR1 SGDLS, CDR2 YYNGEE. Trimming took off 0 bases at V and 8 bases at J, with 12 bases between the two ends. This CDR3 is 14 amino acids long. The chain is built from TRBV9 and TRBJ2-1; tentatively, D is TRBD2 (5 bases). This clonotype originated in a female donor in good health, enrolled as a control in a pregnancy study. Sequenced material: peripheral blood, taken in the third trimester of pregnancy. CDR3 sequence (DNA): TGTGCCAGCAGCGTAGTCGGGGTACGGGATGAGCAGTTCTTC. Translation gives CASSVVGVRDEQFF.